These 20 T cell receptor beta chains share one sample of origin, sequenced in a study of memory CD4+ T cells and cytomegalovirus serostatus. The assay was immunoSEQ multiplex PCR, and TCRdb's table has in-frame clones only and misses some. The table shows 50,000 to 60,000 clones, with roughly four fifths occurring only once. The sort gate was single viable CD3+CD4+CD8-CD45RO+ cells for memory CD4+ T cells. The sequencing input was memory CD4+ T cells from blood. These TCRs come from an adult in good health and CMV-seronegative.

The chain recombines TRBV28 with TRBJ1-1; a possible D gene is TRBD1 (6 bases). Trimming removed 8 bases at V and 5 bases at J, with 21 bases between. CDR1 and CDR2 from the germline V gene are MDHEN and SYDVKM. The CDR3 consists of 15 residues. CDR3 region: CASQAAVRGRTEAFF. The DNA for the CDR3 is TGTGCCAGCCAAGCGGCCGTACGGGGGCGGACTGAAGCTTTCTTT.

The chain couples TRBV2 to TRBJ1-2, with 11 bases that match TRBD1. The CDR3 contains 14 residues. V was pared by 6 bases and J by 4 bases, with 4 bases of the junction left unmatched. Germline CDR1 is SNHLY and CDR2 is FYNNEI. The CDR3: CASRPGQGVYGYTF. The DNA of the CDR3 is TGTGCCAGCAGACCGGGACAGGGGGTCTATGGCTACACCTTC.

The rearrangement joins TRBV5-4 to TRBJ1-1; a possible D gene is TRBD1 (5 bases). CDR3 size: 16 residues. CDR1 SGHNT and CDR2 YYREEE come from the germline V gene (reference sequence). V was cut by 2 bases and J by 1 base, with 15 bases left in between. The CDR3 DNA follows: TGTGCCAGCAGCTTAATTGGGGCAGGGTGGAACACTGAAGCTTTCTTT. Protein sequence: CASSLIGAGWNTEAFF.

Only a few counts were recorded for this clone. The chain is built from TRBV4-2 and TRBJ2-5; TRBD2 matches at 15 bases. V lost 0 bases, J lost 5 bases, and 10 bases stayed unmatched. Per the germline V gene, CDR1 is LGHNA and CDR2 is YNFKEQ. This CDR3 is 19 amino acids long. CDR3: CASSQDLGLAGGRGETQYF. For the CDR3, the DNA is TGTGCCAGCAGCCAAGATCTGGGACTAGCGGGGGGCCGTGGGGAGACCCAGTACTTC.

To note about this clone: At the DNA level, this CDR3 is encoded by other sequences in the same sample as well. The V gene is TRBV6-5, the J gene TRBJ1-1; D may be TRBD1 (6 bases). This CDR3 is built from 14 residues. Germline V gene data show CDR1 as MNHEY and CDR2 as SVGAGI. Trimming left V 8 bases short and J 1 base short, with 14 bases between. CDR3 nucleotide sequence: TGTGCCAGCTCCCTTGGGGGCGCGAACACTGAAGCTTTCTTT. Protein product: CASSLGGANTEAFF.

The V and J genes are TRBV27 and TRBJ1-2; 8 bases agree with TRBD1. In germline, CDR1 is MNHEY, CDR2 SMNVEV (reference sequence). The J segment lost 8 bases and the V segment lost 3 bases, leaving 5 bases of the junction unmatched. This CDR3 has 13 residues. The CDR3 protein is CASSLQGAGGYTF. CDR3 in DNA: TGTGCCAGCAGTTTGCAGGGGGCGGGAGGCTACACCTTC.

As to this clone: The junction and the germline gene differ at one end; a read error may be behind it. The chain is built from TRBV2 and TRBJ2-7, with 8 nucleotides matching TRBD1. This CDR3 comprises 13 residues. Looked up from germline, CDR1 is SNHLY and CDR2 is FYNNEI. CDR3 protein: CASSEITAGDRSF. The DNA of the CDR3 is TGTGCCAGCAGTGAAATTACCGCTGGGGACAGGTCCTTC.

The V gene is TRBV6-6, the J gene TRBJ1-2; no reliable D call. Between the trimmed V and J ends, which lost 3 bases and 0 bases, there was a span of 5 bases. The CDR3 runs to 13 residues. Looked up from germline, CDR1 is MNHNY and CDR2 is SVGAGI (reference sequence). CDR3 DNA sequence: TGTGCCAGCAGTTATGGGGCTAACTATGGCTACACCTTC. It is translated as CASSYGANYGYTF.

This chain links TRBV6-5 with TRBJ1-5, with D possibly matching TRBD1 (6 bases). Trimming pared 0 bases from V and 7 bases from J, leaving 7 bases between. The CDR3 runs 13 residues. CDR1 is MNHEY, CDR2 SVGAGI, per germline. The CDR3 DNA reads TGTGCCAGCAGTTACTCGAGGGGGCAGCCCCAGCATTTT. It encodes CASSYSRGQPQHF.

The rearrangement links TRBV7-3 to TRBJ2-2; 9 bases line up with TRBD1. Germline values: CDR1 SGHTA, CDR2 FQGTGA. V lost 5 bases and J lost 7; bases outside the gene matches: 8. The CDR3 runs 15 residues. The CDR3 loop reads CASSAIQGAVGELFF. The CDR3 DNA reads as TGTGCCAGCAGCGCCATACAGGGGGCTGTCGGGGAGCTGTTTTTT.

The J gene is TRBJ2-7, the V gene TRBV2; D may match TRBD1 or TRBD2 (5 bases each). The V end was cut by 6 bases, the J end by 4 bases, with 16 bases between. From germline, CDR1 is SNHLY and CDR2 FYNNEI. This CDR3 is built from 14 residues. CDR3 nucleotides: TGTGCCAGCAGGGAGGACATAATAATTTACGAGCAGTACTTC. Its translation is CASREDIIIYEQYF.

This clone was detected only a few times. The V call is TRBV2, the J call TRBJ2-3, with 7 bases aligning to TRBD2. CDR3 size: 15 residues. CDR1 is SNHLY, CDR2 FYNNEI, per germline. V lost 6 bases and J lost 0; bases outside the gene matches: 6. The CDR3 here is CASRATSSSTDTQYF. The DNA of the CDR3 is TGTGCCAGCAGGGCGACTAGCTCTAGCACAGATACGCAGTATTTT.

V is TRBV5-1 and J is TRBJ2-5; D perhaps matches TRBD1 (5 bases). V lost 0 bases to trimming and J lost 4 bases, with 13 bases between them. CDR1 and CDR2 from the germline V gene are SGHRS and YFSETQ. This CDR3 contains 15 residues. This chain's CDR3 is CASSLGQGMGETQYF. The CDR3 DNA follows: TGCGCCAGCAGCTTGGGCCAGGGAATGGGAGAGACCCAGTACTTC.

V gene TRBV2 combines with J gene TRBJ1-6; TRBD1 agrees at 8 bases. Germline V CDR1 and CDR2: SNHLY, FYNNEI. CDR3 length: 14 residues. V shed 0 bases and J 8 bases; nucleotides not matched to a gene: 0. Here the CDR3 reads CASSEARGHSPLHF. The DNA of the CDR3 is TGTGCCAGCAGTGAAGCCAGGGGGCATTCACCCCTCCACTTT.

The CDR3 DNA reads as TGTGCCAGCAGTCCGGTTATAAGTCCTTCGTTCTTC. Residues: CASSPVISPSFF. The chain recombines TRBV6-6 with TRBJ2-1; D not resolved. V shed 5 bases and J shed 15 bases, with 17 bases lying between them. This CDR3 spans 12 amino acids. Germline assignment: CDR1 MNHNY and CDR2 SVGAGI (reference sequence).

The table lists this clone with a few counts. The rearrangement joins TRBV5-4 to TRBJ1-2; 12 nucleotides line up with TRBD1. There are 17 residues in the CDR3. The V gene's germline CDR1 is SGHNT and CDR2 YYREEE (reference sequence). V lost 4 bases to trimming and J lost 8 bases; unmatched junction nucleotides: 15. The CDR3 reads CASSGAGTGGAGRGYTF. DNA for the CDR3: TGTGCCAGCAGCGGAGCCGGGACAGGGGGCGCGGGGAGAGGCTACACCTTC.

The chain employs TRBV7-6 and TRBJ1-6; 11 bases fit TRBD1. From germline, CDR1 is SGHVS and CDR2 FNYEAQ. V was clipped by 5 bases and J by 13 bases; unmatched bases: 10. The CDR3 length is 15 residues. CDR3 in amino acids: CASSPGQGGLNPLHF. The CDR3 region has the DNA TGTGCCAGCAGCCCGGGACAGGGGGGACTTAATCCCCTCCACTTT.

V gene TRBV5-1 combines with J gene TRBJ2-7; 8 bases agree with TRBD1. The trim removed 2 bases at V and 4 bases at J, leaving 2 bases unmatched. The germline V gene has CDR1 SGHRS and CDR2 YFSETQ. The CDR3 consists of 13 residues. The CDR3 is CASSFDRGYEQYF. In DNA form, the CDR3 reads TGCGCCAGCAGCTTCGACAGGGGATACGAGCAGTACTTC. Full variable domain (remainder filled in from reference TRBV5-1 and TRBJ2-7): KAGVTQTPRYLIKTRGQQVTLSCSPISGHRSVSWYQQTPGQGLQFLFEYFSETQRNKGNFPGRFSGRQFSNSRSEMNVSTLELGDSALYLCASSFDRGYEQYFGPGTRLTVT.

This chain links TRBV19 with TRBJ2-1, with a tentative D call TRBD2 (5 bases). Looked up from germline, CDR1 is LNHDA and CDR2 is SQIVND (reference sequence). This CDR3 is 15 amino acids long. Trimming pared 5 bases from V and 5 bases from J, leaving 16 bases between. CDR3 bases: TGTGCCAGTAGTCCAAGTGGTGAGGGAGACAATGAGCAGTTCTTC. It translates to CASSPSGEGDNEQFF.

This chain links TRBV2 with TRBJ1-1; possibly TRBD1 for D (6 bases). The length of the CDR3 is 13 residues. The germline V and J ends were trimmed by 6 bases and 1 base, with 9 bases remaining between them. Per the germline V gene, CDR1 is SNHLY and CDR2 is FYNNEI. For the CDR3, the DNA is TGTGCCAGCAGCCAACAGGGGAACACTGAAGCTTTCTTT. The encoded protein is CASSQQGNTEAFF.